The source of this T cell receptor (beta chain) is a study of response to subunit inactivated influenza vaccine (dated by TCRdb to the late 2010s). Regarding the research as a whole: The study used deep quantitative T cell receptor repertoire profiling to track responses to a trivalent subunit inactivated influenza vaccine.

Worth noting for this clonotype: It lacks a known antigen. Per-base quality was not reported, and no clone a single base away is much larger than it.

General conclusions and limits of the study: It was suggested by the authors that each seasonal influenza vaccination may recruit only a limited number of new T cells.

From the cysteine up to the phenylalanine, the CDR3 has a length of 15 residues. The entry retains the CDR3 DNA only, 45 bases that are in frame from base 1. The junction shows trimming of 4 bases on V and 5 bases on J, and the gene matches do not reach 10 bases of it. CDR1 and CDR2 are drawn from the germline V gene: SGHRS, YFSETQ. Library construction relied on RT-PCR. The data were produced on an Illumina HiSeq 2500. TCRdb reanalyzed the raw reads on its own, using fastp at Q25 for trimming and MiXCR for clone calling, and kept in-frame beta chains. Every entry covers one CDR3 protein and lists the most common genes and DNA from its rows. The sample records hundreds of thousands of distinct CDR3 sequences, approximately 7.1% of which are singletons. Roughly 13% of the sample rests with the top ten.

Specimen: PBMCs from blood, collected less than 30 months after vaccination. This clonotype was sampled from a man between 50 and 69 years old who received an inactivated influenza vaccine. Donor details come from another sample of the same person, matched by shared clones. This sequence uses TRBV5-1 and TRBJ2-7, with TRBD1 identical over 9 junction bases. CDR3 sequence: CASSLVLQGANEQYF. The nucleotide sequence is TGCGCCAGCAGCCTTGTATTACAGGGGGCTAACGAGCAGTACTTC. When the CDR3 is completed using the reference TRBV5-1 and TRBJ2-7 genes on either side, the full variable domain is KAGVTQTPRYLIKTRGQQVTLSCSPISGHRSVSWYQQTPGQGLQFLFEYFSETQRNKGNFPGRFSGRQFSNSRSEMNVSTLELGDSALYLCASSLVLQGANEQYFGPGTRLTVT.